This T cell receptor beta chain originates from a study of T cell repertoires in cytomegalovirus infection. The overall study: TCR beta signatures that were public indicated CMV infection and matching HLA type.

Of note for this clonotype: As yet, its antigen is unknown.

The CDR3 is 16 amino acids. Germline values: CDR1 SNHLY, CDR2 FYNNEI. Between the trimmed V and J ends, which lost 5 bases and 4 bases, there was a span of 17 bases. MiXCR, applied by TCRdb to the reads, yields one record per CDR3 protein. The sample shows fewer than 550,000 distinct CDR3 sequences, approximately 10% of them seen only once. Regarding the study as a whole: The response measured ex vivo was dominated by TCR beta clonotypes (HLA-C-restricted and CMV-specific). The cumulative frequency of public TCR beta families identified carriers of CMV plus the relevant HLA.

This clonotype originated in a human donor in good health (CMV status not recorded). Some clones in this sample may be carry-over from other donors' samples. The sequencing sample was made of PBMCs. This rearrangement joins TRBV2 to TRBJ2-2; perhaps TRBD2 as D (5 bases). CDR3 coding DNA: TGTGCCAGCAGTACACCAGCGCGGGCACTCACCGGGGAGCTGTTTTTT. Its translation is CASSTPARALTGELFF.